This TCR beta chain was sequenced during a study of beta chain features in type 1 diabetes. Whole-study findings and limits: Moderate yet significant TCRB CDR3 shortening was seen in Type 1 diabetes patients in all four CD4+ subsets.

CDR3 length: 14 amino acids. The germline CDR1 and CDR2 sequences are MNHNY and SVGAGI (reference sequence). V was clipped by 7 bases and J by 2 bases; unmatched bases: 4. Expressed TCRB transcripts were sequenced, since all the RNA that had been isolated was reverse transcribed. The method was immunoSEQ multiplex PCR; TCRdb's version includes in-frame clones alone and lacks a portion of them. The table shows about 260,000 clones, with 20% occurring only once. This clone was picked up a small number of times. Its target is unknown. The specimen was naive CD4+ T cells from blood. The genes are TRBV6-6 and TRBJ2-7; 11 nucleotides match TRBD1. This receptor was obtained from a woman in her thirties or forties with type 1 diabetes. CDR3 nucleotide sequence: TGTGCCAGCAATCCGGGACAGGGGGCCTACGAGCAGTACTTC. As protein: CASNPGQGAYEQYF.